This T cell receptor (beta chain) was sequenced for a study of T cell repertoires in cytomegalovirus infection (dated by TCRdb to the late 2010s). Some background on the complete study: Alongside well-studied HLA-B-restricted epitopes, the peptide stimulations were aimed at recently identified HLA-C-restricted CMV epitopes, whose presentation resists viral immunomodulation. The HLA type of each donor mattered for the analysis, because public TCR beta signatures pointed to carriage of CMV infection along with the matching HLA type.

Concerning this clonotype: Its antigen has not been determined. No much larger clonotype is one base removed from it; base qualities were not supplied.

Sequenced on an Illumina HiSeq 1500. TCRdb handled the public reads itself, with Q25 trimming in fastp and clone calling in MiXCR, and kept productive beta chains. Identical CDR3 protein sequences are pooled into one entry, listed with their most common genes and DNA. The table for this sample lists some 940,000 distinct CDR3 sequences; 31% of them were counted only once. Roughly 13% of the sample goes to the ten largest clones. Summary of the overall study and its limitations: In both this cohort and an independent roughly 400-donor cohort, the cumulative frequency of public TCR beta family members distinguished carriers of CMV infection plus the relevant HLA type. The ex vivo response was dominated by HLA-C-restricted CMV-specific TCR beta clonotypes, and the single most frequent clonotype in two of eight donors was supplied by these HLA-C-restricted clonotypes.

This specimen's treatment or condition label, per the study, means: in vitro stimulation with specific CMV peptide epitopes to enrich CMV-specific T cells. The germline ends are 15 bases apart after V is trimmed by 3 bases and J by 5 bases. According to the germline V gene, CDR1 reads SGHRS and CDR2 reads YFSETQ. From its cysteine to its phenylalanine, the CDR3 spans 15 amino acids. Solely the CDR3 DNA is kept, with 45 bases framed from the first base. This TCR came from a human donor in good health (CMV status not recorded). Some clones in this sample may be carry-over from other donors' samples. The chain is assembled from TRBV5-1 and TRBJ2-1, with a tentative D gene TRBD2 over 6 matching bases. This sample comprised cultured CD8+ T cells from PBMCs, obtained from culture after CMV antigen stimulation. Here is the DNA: TGCGCCAGCAGCTCGACTAGTGGTTTGCACAATGAGCAGTTCTTC. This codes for CASSSTSGLHNEQFF.